This T cell receptor beta chain was captured in a study of spatial heterogeneity in lung cancer (dated by TCRdb to between 2017 and 2020). A note on the overall study: Samples were obtained from over 70 patients with early-stage, untreated non-small cell lung cancer from the lung TRACERx cohort. Follow-up PBMC samples were sequenced whenever available, and the median time to follow-up was around two years after resection. TCR repertoire features were related to nonsynonymous mutation counts determined by whole-exome sequencing of tumor tissue. In non-small cell lung cancer, the study made a quantitative comparison of TCR alpha and beta repertoires among multiple tumor regions, matched nontumor lung and blood. Both alpha and beta chains were TCR-sequenced in hundreds of tumor regions, under 85 matched nontumor lung samples and around 50 PBMC samples obtained at surgery. More beta-chain than alpha-chain transcripts were consistently detected, likely reflecting higher beta-chain transcript abundance. In the raw uncorrected reads, each unique combination of TCR and UMI appeared on average more than ten times.

The sample's time point label, decoded: blood at routine non-recurrence follow-up after resection. Without any cell sorting, TCR sequencing was performed on whole RNA extracted either from tumor and nontumor lung tissue or from cryopreserved PBMC samples. Only patients with enough RNA available from two or more tumor regions were chosen for TCR sequencing. The library was prepared using 5' RACE. Sequencer: NextSeq 500. To allow correction of PCR and sequencing errors, the TCR library protocol tagged every TCR cDNA molecule with a unique molecular identifier. The study's own analysis went as follows. Decombinator tools were used for TCR identification, UMI-based error correction and CDR3 extraction. TCRs above a frequency of 2 per 1,000, corresponding to the top 1% of the tumor frequency distribution, were defined as expanded. Renyi diversity was computed with the R vegan package after each repertoire had been subsampled 100 times to 5,000 TCRs. CDR3 similarity networks were built from amino acid triplet string-kernel similarity, with CDR3s being connected when pairwise similarity was above 0.82. TCRdb trimmed the raw reads at Q25, called clones with MiXCR and kept productive beta chains. Each entry merges the rows of one CDR3 protein and shows their most common DNA and genes. Clone size and V and J calls follow TCRdb, not the original study. The sample table holds 15,000 to 20,000 distinct CDR3 sequences, of which about a fifth were seen once. The ten largest clones add up to about 6.4% of the sample.

Deletion took 5 bases off V and 1 base off J, with a span of 15 bases between the germline ends. Via the germline V gene (reference sequence), CDR1 is LNHDA and CDR2 SQIVND. The CDR3 goes from the cysteine to the phenylalanine over 16 residues. Only the CDR3 region is kept as DNA, spanning 48 bases read in frame from base 1. This clonotype is considered medium-sized (0.01 to 0.1%). The antigen it recognizes is unknown. No base-level quality is on record; no much larger clone is a single base apart. The study at large found these results: Ubiquitous expanded tumor TCRs showed up in blood more often at tumor resection than at routine follow-up. Confirming at a functional level the hypothesis that regional TCRs recognize regional mutations was considered to require additional single-cell paired TCR alpha and beta sequencing. Only about 15 patients were included in comparisons of baseline and follow-up blood repertoires.

The V and J genes are TRBV19 and TRBJ1-5; tentative D gene TRBD1, with 6 bases matching. Source: PBMCs, taken at follow-up. The clonotype comes from a male donor with early-stage non-small cell lung cancer. The nucleotides are TGTGCCAGTAGTTCATCCTGGAGGGGGAGCAATCAGCCCCAGCATTTT. Protein translation: CASSSSWRGSNQPQHF.